This record covers a single TCR beta chain. This specimen comes from a study of cytomegalovirus exposure and HLA in healthy donors. Looked up from germline, CDR1 is KGHSH and CDR2 is LQKENI. The CDR3 has 12 amino acids. V gave up 3 bases and J gave up 4 bases, with 7 bases separating them. It was with 60 Vbeta and 13 Jbeta primers that the PCR ran. Using immunoSEQ multiplex PCR, the repertoire was profiled, and TCRdb retains in-frame clones only, with some absent. The table lists some 67,000 clones, around four fifths of them singletons. This chain joins TRBV18 and TRBJ2-7, with D uncertain. The sample was PBMCs. The clonotype was recovered from a man in his forties in good health and CMV-seronegative. The CDR3 sequence is CASSPPRYEQYF. In DNA, the CDR3 is TGTGCCAGCTCACCTCCCAGGTACGAGCAGTACTTC.